This TCR beta chain originates from a study of blood T cells in healthy people across ages. Notes on the study in general: There were more naive CD4+ cells and higher diversity in long-lived donors than in aged donors. The recorded TCR beta diversity per million T cells decreased in a roughly linear manner with age.

In regard to this clonotype: The antigen remains unidentified.

The germline gives CDR1 SNHLY, CDR2 FYNNEI. Trimming removed 2 bases from V and 3 bases from J, with 14 bases in between. CDR3 length equals 16 residues. Using a J-beta primer mix together with a sample-barcoded 5' primer, a second PCR was run for roughly 6 to 12 cycles. Every cDNA molecule bore a tag from a template-switch adaptor containing 12 random nucleotides. TCRdb re-called the 5' RACE reads through MiXCR, storing one row per CDR3 protein. The data hold about 1,500,000 distinct CDR3 sequences, with under 30% observed a single time. This clonotype was sampled from a woman aged 25-40 years in good health. The J gene is TRBJ2-4, the V gene TRBV2, with D possibly being TRBD2 (6 bases). Sequenced material: blood. The chain's CDR3 is CASSEIGEDDKNIQYF. The CDR3 DNA follows: TGTGCCAGCAGTGAAATTGGGGAGGATGACAAAAACATTCAGTACTTC.